Presented here are 26 T cell receptor beta chains from one specimen sequenced in a study of blood T cell repertoires in COVID-19. TCRdb's table, derived via immunoSEQ multiplex PCR, lists solely in-frame clones and lacks some. Among 69,000 or so clones, about four fifths were seen once, and the ten largest hold 9% to 10%. Sequencing input: peripheral blood. These receptor sequences come from a woman of 80 years or more with acute or convalescent COVID-19.

The chain combines TRBV14 with TRBJ1-6; no reliable D call. V was clipped by 1 base and J by 11 bases, with 9 bases between them. The CDR3 loop spans 13 amino acids. CDR1 is SGHDN, CDR2 FVKESK, per germline. The CDR3 DNA sequence: TGTGCCAGCAGCCAAGGAATTTCTACACCCCTCCACTTT. Protein sequence: CASSQGISTPLHF.

The genes are TRBV5-1 and TRBJ2-7, with 8 nucleotides matching TRBD2. V was pared by 0 bases and J by 3 bases, with 8 bases of the junction left unmatched. The CDR3 consists of 16 residues. Germline V gives CDR1 SGHRS, CDR2 YFSETQ. CDR3 bases: TGCGCCAGCAGCTTGGTGGCGGGGGGAGGAGGCTACGAGCAGTACTTC. This translates into CASSLVAGGGGYEQYF.

This clone was seen more than once but under ten times. V gene TRBV3-1 (or the pseudogene TRBV3-2) combines with J gene TRBJ1-2, with a possible D match to TRBD1 (6 bases). Germline V lookup: CDR1 LGHDT, CDR2 YNNKEL (reference sequence). The ends were cut back, 3 bases at V and 7 bases at J, with 15 bases in the middle. The CDR3 has 14 residues. The CDR3: CASSQGASLPGYTF. The CDR3 DNA sequence: TGTGCCAGCAGCCAGGGGGCGAGTCTTCCTGGCTACACCTTC.

The chain's CDR3 is CASSLGGRGNYGYTF. CDR3 bases: TGCGCCAGCAGCTTGGGGGGCAGGGGAAACTATGGCTACACCTTC. The V and J genes are TRBV5-1 and TRBJ1-2, with D possibly TRBD1 on 6 matching bases. Trimming took 0 bases from V and 2 from J, leaving 11 bases between them. The CDR3 has 15 amino acids. The V gene's germline CDR1 is SGHRS and CDR2 YFSETQ.

The rearrangement joins TRBV27 to TRBJ2-2, with D perhaps TRBD1 (5 bases). The CDR3 runs 16 residues. Germline loops: CDR1 MNHEY, CDR2 SMNVEV (reference sequence). The V gene lost 4 bases and the J gene lost 4 bases, with 16 bases spanning the gap. CDR3 nucleotides: TGTGCCAGCAGTTCCCCCCTCAGGGCTTCCACCGGGGAGCTGTTTTTT. Protein: CASSSPLRASTGELFF.

The chain uses TRBV19 and TRBJ1-1; perhaps TRBD1 as D (5 bases). The V end lost 6 bases, the J end lost 5 bases, and 13 bases lay between the germline ends. The CDR3 has 13 residues. Germline lookup yields CDR1 LNHDA and CDR2 SQIVND (reference sequence). The CDR3 region is CASRSGGRTEAFF. The CDR3 region has the DNA TGTGCCAGTAGAAGCGGGGGGAGAACTGAAGCTTTCTTT.

This sequence joins TRBV5-1 and TRBJ2-3, with 11 bases that match TRBD2. Germline lookup yields CDR1 SGHRS and CDR2 YFSETQ. V lost 4 bases to trimming and J lost 9 bases; unmatched junction nucleotides: 10. The CDR3 consists of 15 residues. The CDR3 coding sequence is TGCGCCAGCAGCCCCTTTCTAGCGGGGGGCAGAACGCAGTATTTT. This sequence encodes CASSPFLAGGRTQYF.

The chain's CDR3 is CASSPGLAGEQYF. CDR3 DNA: TGTGCCAGCAGCCCCGGACTAGCGGGCGAGCAGTACTTC. The chain links TRBV5-4 to TRBJ2-7, with TRBD2 matching over 11 bases. Germline V gene sequence: CDR1 SGHNT, CDR2 YYREEE (reference sequence). With 4 bases clipped from V and 6 bases from J, the junction kept 3 bases outside the gene matches. CDR3 length: 13 amino acids.

This clone was seen only a few times. The chain combines TRBV25-1 with TRBJ2-7, with 7 bases lining up with TRBD2. Germline V gene data show CDR1 as MGHDK and CDR2 as SYGVNS. The CDR3 length is 13 residues. V dropped 0 bases and J dropped 7; count of bases not matched to a gene: 3. The CDR3 spells CASSEYMRGEQYF. CDR3 sequence (DNA): TGTGCCAGCAGTGAATATATGCGGGGGGAGCAGTACTTC.

The chain carries TRBV6-1 and TRBJ1-2; D remains ambiguous. V shed 2 bases and J shed 2 bases, with 9 bases lying between them. There are 14 residues in the CDR3. Germline-derived CDR1 and CDR2 are MNHNS and SASEGT. The CDR3 reads CASSEYTENYGYTF. For the CDR3, the DNA is TGTGCCAGCAGTGAATATACAGAGAACTATGGCTACACCTTC.

This clone is a singleton in its sample. The V call is TRBV19, the J call TRBJ2-7, with 8 nucleotides matching TRBD2. The ends lost 4 bases at V and 3 bases at J; junction bases unmatched: 8. CDR3 length: 15 residues. Germline V gene sequence: CDR1 LNHDA, CDR2 SQIVND (reference sequence). CDR3 sequence (DNA): TGTGCCAGTAGTAGCTTTGGCGGGGGGAACTACGAGCAGTACTTC. This translates into CASSSFGGGNYEQYF.

J is TRBJ2-1 and V is TRBV18; a possible D gene is TRBD1 (6 bases). V was cut by 6 bases and J by 10 bases, with 16 bases left in between. The V gene's germline CDR1 is KGHSH and CDR2 LQKENI. CDR3 length equals 13 residues. The CDR3 DNA sequence: TGTGCCAGCTCTCCCTCAGGGGTGGGGGAGCAGTTCTTC. Protein: CASSPSGVGEQFF.

V usage is TRBV5-1 and J usage is TRBJ2-3, with 7 nucleotides matching TRBD1. In germline, CDR1 is SGHRS, CDR2 YFSETQ. CDR3 size: 15 residues. J was trimmed by 2 bases and V by 0 bases; bases with no gene match: 3. CDR3 nucleotide sequence: TGCGCCAGCAGCTTGGGTGGACAGGACACAGATACGCAGTATTTT. It codes for CASSLGGQDTDTQYF.

V and J are TRBV5-8 and TRBJ2-6; the D gene is possibly TRBD2 (5 bases). Per the germline V gene, CDR1 is SGHTS and CDR2 is YDEGEE. The CDR3 contains 17 residues. V was cut by 0 bases and J by 0 bases, with 10 bases left in between. The CDR3 bases are TGTGCCAGCAGCTTGGTACGGGGTAGCTCTGGGGCCAACGTCCTGACTTTC. Its protein product is CASSLVRGSSGANVLTF.

CDR3 nucleotides: TGTGCCAGCAGAAGGGACATCATGAACACTGAAGCTTTCTTT. As protein: CASRRDIMNTEAFF. The rearrangement links TRBV5-4 to TRBJ1-1; D is perhaps TRBD1 (6 bases). CDR1 SGHNT and CDR2 YYREEE come from the germline V gene (reference sequence). CDR3 length: 14 amino acids. Trimming took off 5 bases at V and 0 bases at J, with 11 bases between the two ends.

The chain uses TRBV5-1 and TRBJ1-2; D may be TRBD1 (6 bases). CDR3 size: 14 residues. Germline CDR1 and CDR2: SGHRS and YFSETQ. Between the trimmed V and J ends, which lost 0 bases and 8 bases, there was a span of 14 bases. CDR3 coding DNA: TGCGCCAGCAGCTTGGAAGGGACACCCGGGGGCTACACCTTC. Residues: CASSLEGTPGGYTF.

This chain joins TRBV5-5 and TRBJ1-6; 7 positions match TRBD1. With 4 bases clipped from V and 7 bases from J, the junction kept 8 bases outside the gene matches. This CDR3 contains 15 residues. Germline-derived CDR1 and CDR2 are SGHKS and YYEKEE (reference sequence). The CDR3 DNA reads as TGTGCCAGCAGCAACCCGACAGGGAAAAATTCACCCCTCCACTTT. Encoded protein: CASSNPTGKNSPLHF.

The chain joins TRBV29-1 to TRBJ1-4, with TRBD1 matching over 12 bases. This CDR3 comprises 13 residues. Trimming removed 6 bases from V and 6 bases from J; junction bases left unmatched: 2. Germline V gene sequence: CDR1 SQVTM, CDR2 ANQGSEA. The CDR3 sequence: CSVGTGGHEKLFF. The CDR3, as DNA: TGCAGCGTGGGGACAGGGGGCCATGAAAAACTGTTTTTT.

The chain carries TRBV27 and TRBJ1-5; D is unclear. The germline V gene has CDR1 MNHEY and CDR2 SMNVEV (reference sequence). The CDR3 covers 14 residues. V lost 3 bases and J lost 0, with 6 bases in between. The DNA of the CDR3 is TGTGCCAGCAGTTTGAGGTATAGCAATCAGCCCCAGCATTTT. Translating it yields CASSLRYSNQPQHF.

This chain uses TRBV5-6 with TRBJ2-7, with D hard to call. The CDR3 sequence is 11 residues long. V was clipped by 3 bases and J by 3 bases, with 4 bases between them. Looked up from germline, CDR1 is SGHDT and CDR2 is YYEEEE. The CDR3 here is CASSSYYEQYF. The CDR3 DNA is TGTGCCAGCAGCTCGTACTACGAGCAGTACTTC.

The CDR3 region is CATIHRDDLYDEQYF. The DNA of the CDR3 is TGTGCCACCATTCACAGAGACGACCTTTATGACGAGCAGTACTTC. V gene TRBV24-1 combines with J gene TRBJ2-7; D ambiguous. Per the germline V gene, CDR1 is KGHDR and CDR2 is SFDVKD. The V gene lost 8 bases and the J gene lost 5 bases, with 21 bases spanning the gap. The CDR3 consists of 15 residues.

The chain carries TRBV9 and TRBJ2-7, with 9 bases identical to TRBD2. After removal of 2 bases from V and 3 bases from J, the junction contained 6 bases not matched to a gene. Per germline, CDR1 SGDLS and CDR2 YYNGEE. The CDR3 loop spans 15 amino acids. The CDR3 protein is CASSVASGVHYEQYF. CDR3 in DNA: TGTGCCAGCAGCGTGGCTAGCGGGGTGCACTACGAGCAGTACTTC.

The J gene is TRBJ2-5, the V gene TRBV19, with TRBD1 matching 9 bases. There are 16 residues in the CDR3. Germline CDR1 reads LNHDA; CDR2 reads SQIVND (reference sequence). Trimming cost V 5 bases and J 4 bases; bases outside gene matches: 11. The CDR3 here is CASSPAIQGARETQYF. The CDR3 region has the DNA TGTGCCAGTAGTCCCGCGATACAGGGGGCAAGAGAGACCCAGTACTTC.

The rearrangement links TRBV27 to TRBJ1-1, with D possibly matching TRBD1 (5 bases). V dropped 1 base and J dropped 0 bases, with 12 bases sitting between them. CDR1 is MNHEY, CDR2 SMNVEV, per germline (reference sequence). The CDR3 totals 16 residues. CDR3 region: CASSLFPSRVNTEAFF. CDR3 bases: TGTGCCAGCAGTTTATTTCCCTCCAGGGTGAACACTGAAGCTTTCTTT.

The rearrangement uses TRBV7-8 and TRBJ2-7; D ambiguous. V was pared by 2 bases and J by 5 bases, with 4 bases between. Germline V gene lookup returns CDR1 SGHVS and CDR2 FQNEAQ. CDR3 length: 11 residues. CDR3 sequence: CASSLPDEQYF. In nucleotides, the CDR3 is TGTGCCAGCAGCTTACCTGACGAGCAGTACTTC.

This clone turned up a few times. The chain couples TRBV5-1 to TRBJ2-7, with D unresolved. The CDR3 extends over 13 amino acids. Trimming cost V 0 bases and J 6 bases, with 10 bases left between them. Germline CDR1 is SGHRS and CDR2 is YFSETQ. The CDR3, as DNA: TGCGCCAGCAGCTTGGCTGAAGCTGGCGAGCAGTACTTC. It yields the protein CASSLAEAGEQYF.